Sequencing of this TCR beta chain was carried out in a study of T-cell memory formation after mild COVID-19. On the study more broadly: TCR clusters were mostly donor specific.

Concerning this clonotype itself: The antigen is not known.

Trimming shortened V by 5 bases and J by 2 bases, and 16 bases separated the two germline ends. Germline values: CDR1 LNHNV, CDR2 YYDKDF (reference sequence). CDR3 length equals 15 residues. Study-level findings and limits: The CD4+ clones that contracted clustered mainly within CM and EM, and the CD8+ clones concentrated in EMRA. Whether day 37 second-wave clones are SARS-CoV-2-specific was not confirmed.

After 5'RACE with constant-segment primers, TCR alpha and TCR beta cDNA libraries carrying sample barcodes and UMIs were obtained. In TCRdb, the 5' RACE reads were re-called with MiXCR into one record per CDR3 protein. The data show 130,000 to 150,000 distinct CDR3 sequences, with 15% to 20% seen just once and 2% to 2.5% held by the top ten. The chain uses TRBV15 and TRBJ2-7, with D perhaps matching TRBD1 (7 bases). Sequencing used PBMCs or a T cell subset sorted from them (not recorded which). This clonotype originated in an adult woman who had mild COVID-19 (a few samples of this study predate the infection). Cell type and time point are not known. CDR3 sequence reads: CATSPNAGGTYEQYF. For the CDR3, the DNA is TGTGCCACCAGCCCCAACGCAGGGGGGACCTACGAGCAGTACTTC.